This T cell receptor beta chain was documented in a study of T-cell reconstitution after alpha-beta-depleted transplantation in children. V lost 3 bases and J 6 bases, leaving 6 bases between the germline ends. The germline V gene has CDR1 SGHRS and CDR2 YFSETQ. The CDR3 is made up of 12 amino acids. Ten or more counts support this clonotype. What it binds is unknown. Study results and caveats: Expanded graft clones, several hundred of them, were reportedly the source of alpha-beta T cells about two months after transplant. By one year post-transplant, T-cell counts and diversity largely arose from T cells that were newly produced. Recipient T cells and thymic progenitors that survived were the source of the high TCRbeta diversity seen at day 60 in some patients.

Preparation of the TCRbeta library involved a method that used unique molecular identifiers. From the PCR reads, TCRdb called clonotypes with MiXCR, one entry per CDR3 protein. The sample consists of just over 950,000 distinct CDR3 sequences, about 29% of them appearing once. The V call is TRBV5-1, the J call TRBJ2-2; unclear D gene. The receptor comes from a boy in the first two years of life who had a stem cell transplant for SCID, so the T cells may come from the graft donor. The sequences come from PBMCs, mostly from graft donor cells, collected 360 days after TCRalphabeta/CD19-depleted stem cell transplant. The CDR3 DNA sequence: TGCGCCAGCAGCTCGGTACCCGGGGAGCTGTTTTTT. Protein: CASSSVPGELFF.